Listed here is a single T cell receptor (beta chain). Generated by immunoSEQ multiplex PCR, the TCRdb table keeps only in-frame clones and is missing some. The sample shows around 92,000 clones, 95% of them seen only once. The data were obtained in a study of technical replicates of blood from several donors. There are 14 residues in the CDR3. Trimming took off 0 bases at V and 0 bases at J, with 5 bases between the two ends. CDR1 is SGHRS and CDR2 is YFSETQ in the germline V gene. This TCR came from a human donor in good health. The sample was T cells isolated from PBMCs. This rearrangement joins TRBV5-1 to TRBJ2-3, with no clear D. CDR3 protein: CASSLAPSTDTQYF. CDR3 sequence (DNA): TGCGCCAGCAGCTTGGCCCCTAGCACAGATACGCAGTATTTT. The entire variable domain, with the rest obtained from reference TRBV5-1 and TRBJ2-3, is as follows: KAGVTQTPRYLIKTRGQQVTLSCSPISGHRSVSWYQQTPGQGLQFLFEYFSETQRNKGNFPGRFSGRQFSNSRSEMNVSTLELGDSALYLCASSLAPSTDTQYFGPGTRLTVL.